This T cell receptor (beta chain) derives from a study of beta chain features in type 1 diabetes. Germline lookup yields CDR1 SNHLY and CDR2 FYNNEI. The V segment lost 9 bases and the J segment 1 base; nucleotides outside the gene matches: 8. The CDR3 consists of 15 residues. The authors reverse transcribed all of the isolated RNA, so sequencing captured expressed TCRB transcripts. Assay: immunoSEQ multiplex PCR; the TCRdb copy retains only in-frame clones and omits some. The sample lists 680,000 or so clones, about 14% occurring once. This clone was found a few times. The sequence was collected from a man younger than 30 in good health. Sequenced sample: naive CD4+ T cells from blood. The chain couples TRBV2 to TRBJ2-4; 8 bases agree with TRBD1. The CDR3 spells CASRGQGLAKNIQYF. The CDR3 DNA reads TGTGCCAGTAGAGGACAGGGACTGGCCAAAAACATTCAGTACTTC. Variable domain in full (rest from reference TRBV2 and TRBJ2-4): EPEVTQTPSHQVTQMGQEVILRCVPISNHLYFYWYRQILGQKVEFLVSFYNNEISEKSEIFDDQFSVERPDGSNFTLKIRSTKLEDSAMYFCASRGQGLAKNIQYFGAGTRLSVL.